Presented here are 22 T cell receptor beta chains from one specimen sequenced in a study of post-analysis software for immune sequencing data. Whole-study findings and limits: About five TRBV segments occurring more often in patients than controls included TRBV5-6, TRBV5-1 and TRBV20-1.

Unique molecular identifiers were built into the TCR beta cDNA libraries. In TCRdb, the PCR reads were re-called with MiXCR into one record per CDR3 protein. The repertoire holds fewer than 850,000 distinct CDR3 sequences, with 25% to 30% as singletons. For these TCRs, the target antigens are not known. The sequenced sample was blood. The receptors derive from a girl aged 5 to 17 with multiple sclerosis.

The chain combines TRBV28 with TRBJ2-5; 8 nucleotides align to TRBD1. Per germline, CDR1 MDHEN and CDR2 SYDVKM. There are 15 residues in the CDR3. V shed 10 bases, J shed 4 bases, and the junction held 14 bases outside the gene matches. CDR3 protein: CAIRSSNRGSETQYF. In DNA, the CDR3 is TGTGCCATCAGATCTAGCAACAGGGGGTCAGAGACCCAGTACTTC.

The rearrangement links TRBV29-1 to TRBJ1-1, with D possibly TRBD1 on 6 matching bases. Looked up from germline, CDR1 is SQVTM and CDR2 is ANQGSEA. This CDR3 has 12 residues. V was trimmed by 7 bases and J by 4 bases, leaving 13 bases between them. CDR3 in amino acids: CSGIGGGTEAFF. The CDR3 coding sequence is TGCAGCGGTATAGGGGGAGGCACTGAAGCTTTCTTT.

The table lists this clonotype with a few counts. The chain has TRBV7-9 and TRBJ1-1; 8 bases line up with TRBD1. The V and J ends lost 4 bases and 5 bases, in that order; junction bases with no gene match: 6. This CDR3 spans 14 amino acids. Germline V CDR1 and CDR2: SEHNR, FQNEAQ (reference sequence). CDR3 nucleotides: TGTGCCAGCAGCTCCGGACAGGGTCGGACTGAAGCTTTCTTT. This codes for CASSSGQGRTEAFF.

This clonotype was observed a few times. The chain employs TRBV12-3 or TRBV12-4 and TRBJ2-7, with D perhaps matching TRBD1 (6 bases). The CDR3 is 18 amino acids. V lost 8 bases and J 3 bases, leaving 29 bases between the germline ends. The CDR3 region is CASSPRRTVYFPRYEQYF. The DNA for the CDR3 is TGTGCCAGCTCCCCCCGTAGGACAGTCTATTTCCCCCGCTACGAGCAGTACTTC.

The chain uses TRBV7-6 and TRBJ2-7, with TRBD2 identical over 9 bases. CDR1 SGHVS and CDR2 FNYEAQ come from the germline V gene. This CDR3 is built from 13 residues. Germline trimming cut 3 bases from V and 12 bases from J; bases unmatched to any gene: 9. CDR3 bases: TGTGCCAGCAGCTTGGGCGGGGGGGCTGAAGTGTACTTC. Its translation: CASSLGGGAEVYF.

The rearrangement links TRBV9 to TRBJ2-4; 7 nucleotides line up with TRBD2. The CDR3 sequence is 16 residues long. V trimming: 3 bases; J trimming: 6 bases; junction bases outside the gene matches: 12. The germline V gene has CDR1 SGDLS and CDR2 YYNGEE. The CDR3 sequence is CASSADLREPGNIQYF. In DNA, the CDR3 is TGTGCCAGCAGCGCTGATTTGCGGGAGCCGGGAAACATTCAGTACTTC.

The CDR3 loop reads CASSTGGAGTEAFF. The DNA for the CDR3 is TGTGCCAGCAGTACAGGGGGCGCTGGGACTGAAGCTTTCTTT. This chain links TRBV6-5 with TRBJ1-1, with 9 bases aligning to TRBD1. The CDR3 has 14 amino acids. Germline V gene data show CDR1 as MNHEY and CDR2 as SVGAGI. V shed 5 bases and J 5 bases; nucleotides not matched to a gene: 6.

In its sample, this clonotype was seen a few times. The chain uses TRBV27 and TRBJ2-7; no reliable D call. The V gene lost 6 bases and the J gene lost 2 bases, with 11 bases spanning the gap. The CDR3 consists of 13 residues. Germline V gene lookup returns CDR1 MNHEY and CDR2 SMNVEV (reference sequence). The CDR3 bases are TGTGCCAGCAGCTGGACGGAAACCTACGAGCAGTACTTC. Its translation is CASSWTETYEQYF.

In this sample, this clonotype turned up a few times. The genes are TRBV5-5 and TRBJ2-1; TRBD1 agrees at 9 bases. The germline gives CDR1 SGHKS, CDR2 YYEKEE (reference sequence). This CDR3 is 15 amino acids long. V trimming: 0 bases; J trimming: 7 bases; junction bases outside the gene matches: 5. CDR3 DNA: TGTGCCAGCAGCTTGGAAGGGACAGGGATAAATGAGCAGTTCTTC. Amino acids: CASSLEGTGINEQFF.

This clonotype was recorded many times. The rearrangement uses TRBV7-2 and TRBJ2-5; TRBD1 agrees at 9 bases. V was clipped by 1 base and J by 4 bases; unmatched bases: 4. CDR3 length equals 15 residues. Germline CDR1 and CDR2: SGHTA and FQGNSA. The CDR3 DNA reads TGTGCCAGCAGCTTAGGGGGACAGGGTTTAGAGACCCAGTACTTC. It encodes CASSLGGQGLETQYF.

J is TRBJ1-4 and V is TRBV20-1; 7 bases agree with TRBD1. J lost 4 bases, V lost 4 bases, and 9 bases had no gene match. The CDR3 has 15 amino acids. The germline CDR1 and CDR2 sequences are DFQATT and SNEGSKA (reference sequence). The CDR3 DNA reads as TGCAGTGCTACTCCCTGGGACAGTCTTAATGAAAAACTGTTTTTT. Amino acids: CSATPWDSLNEKLFF.

As regards this clonotype: A much larger clonotype is one base distant, so this may be a read error. The CDR3 here is CAIRSDRGARELFF. The CDR3 DNA is TGTGCCATCAGGTCTGACAGGGGTGCCAGGGAGCTGTTTTTT. The V and J genes are TRBV10-3 and TRBJ2-2; 8 bases line up with TRBD1. The ends lost 6 bases at V and 9 bases at J; junction bases unmatched: 9. This CDR3 has 14 residues. CDR1 is ENHRY and CDR2 is SYGVKD in the germline V gene.

This clonotype was recorded once. The rearrangement uses TRBV6-1 and TRBJ1-2, with D tentatively TRBD1 (6 bases). This CDR3 comprises 15 residues. Between the trimmed V and J ends, which lost 8 bases and 3 bases, there was a span of 19 bases. Germline V CDR1 and CDR2: MNHNS, SASEGT. CDR3 bases: TGTGCCAGCCTCCTAACTCCCGGACAGCACTATGGCTACACCTTC. It specifies CASLLTPGQHYGYTF.

The chain uses TRBV19 and TRBJ2-1, with D unresolved. The germline V and J ends were trimmed by 3 bases and 3 bases, with 15 bases remaining between them. Germline CDR1 reads LNHDA; CDR2 reads SQIVND (reference sequence). This CDR3 is built from 16 residues. The DNA for the CDR3 is TGTGCCAGTAGTATCAGTCCTCGAGCAGGCTACAATGAGCAGTTCTTC. Protein product: CASSISPRAGYNEQFF.

The chain recombines TRBV5-1 with TRBJ2-7; D is unclear. Germline V CDR1 and CDR2: SGHRS, YFSETQ. This CDR3 is 16 amino acids long. V dropped 4 bases and J dropped 0 bases, with 17 bases sitting between them. CDR3 loop: CASSGAWSSSSYEQYF. For the CDR3, the DNA is TGCGCCAGCAGCGGAGCTTGGTCATCGAGCTCCTACGAGCAGTACTTC.

V gene TRBV20-1 combines with J gene TRBJ2-5; 8 bases map to TRBD1. Germline V gene lookup returns CDR1 DFQATT and CDR2 SNEGSKA (reference sequence). The J segment lost 6 bases and the V segment lost 4 bases, leaving 19 bases of the junction unmatched. The CDR3 is made up of 17 amino acids. CDR3 in amino acids: CSATKGTDRDAIQTQYF. The CDR3 DNA sequence: TGCAGTGCTACAAAGGGGACGGACAGGGACGCGATACAGACCCAGTACTTC.

The genes are TRBV3-1 and TRBJ1-2, with 9 bases aligning to TRBD1. Looked up from germline, CDR1 is LGHDT and CDR2 is YNNKEL (reference sequence). Trimming at V came to 5 bases and at J to 6 bases, leaving 7 bases not matched to a gene. The CDR3 contains 14 residues. The CDR3 DNA reads as TGTGCCAGCAGCTTCCGGACAGGGGATCATGGCTACACCTTC. Encoded protein: CASSFRTGDHGYTF.

This clonotype was found a few times. V usage is TRBV12-3 or TRBV12-4 and J usage is TRBJ2-5, with D perhaps matching TRBD1 (6 bases). This CDR3 contains 16 residues. V lost 5 bases and J 3 bases, leaving 19 bases between the germline ends. The DNA for the CDR3 is TGTGCCAGCAGTGCCCGGGACAAACAACCTAAAGAGACCCAGTACTTC. This gives the protein CASSARDKQPKETQYF.

The chain couples TRBV29-1 to TRBJ2-3; the match to TRBD2 covers 12 bases. V lost 4 bases to trimming and J lost 5 bases; unmatched junction nucleotides: 13. From germline, CDR1 is SQVTM and CDR2 ANQGSEA. The CDR3 length is 17 residues. CDR3 amino acids: CSVVSSATSGRRDTQYF. The CDR3 region has the DNA TGCAGCGTTGTTTCCTCTGCGACTAGCGGGAGAAGAGATACGCAGTATTTT.

This clonotype was counted only a few times. V is TRBV4-3 and J is TRBJ2-7; D unclear. CDR3 size: 14 residues. Germline CDR1 LGHNA, CDR2 YSLEER. Trimming left V 4 bases short and J 4 bases short, with 14 bases between. In DNA, the CDR3 is TGCGCCAGCAGCCGTTCACGTGTCGGGTACGAGCAGTACTTC. It translates to CASSRSRVGYEQYF.

The table lists this clonotype with a few counts. The chain joins TRBV3-1 to TRBJ1-2; D is undetermined. The CDR3 extends over 14 amino acids. CDR1 is LGHDT and CDR2 is YNNKEL in the germline V gene (reference sequence). V lost 3 bases, J lost 0 bases, and 8 bases lay in between. CDR3 DNA: TGTGCCAGCAGCCACTGGGGAGCTAACTATGGCTACACCTTC. Its protein product is CASSHWGANYGYTF.

This chain joins TRBV15 and TRBJ1-5; D gene uncertain. The CDR3 is 14 residues long. Between the trimmed V and J ends, which lost 5 bases and 3 bases, there was a span of 11 bases. Looked up from germline, CDR1 is LNHNV and CDR2 is YYDKDF (reference sequence). The CDR3 reads CATSGAALNQPQHF. For the CDR3, the DNA is TGTGCCACCAGCGGAGCGGCCCTCAATCAGCCCCAGCATTTT.